This T cell receptor (beta chain) originates from a study of beta chain features in type 1 diabetes. Expressed TCRB transcripts were sequenced, since all the RNA that had been isolated was reverse transcribed. Here immunoSEQ multiplex PCR was the method, and the copy in TCRdb shows in-frame clones only, minus some. This sample has fewer than 400,000 clones, with 8% found just once. This clone has more than one count but fewer than ten. The sequence was obtained from a woman younger than 35 in good health. Sample: central memory CD4+ T cells from blood.

CDR3: CASSKHGGGHQPQHF. The CDR3, as DNA: TGTGCCAGCAGCAAGCACGGGGGGGGCCATCAGCCCCAGCATTTT. The chain combines TRBV7-2 with TRBJ1-5; D might be TRBD1 (6 bases). Germline V lookup: CDR1 SGHTA, CDR2 FQGNSA. V was pared by 5 bases and J by 5 bases, with 16 bases between. This CDR3 spans 15 amino acids.